This TCR beta chain was recorded in a study of immune cell composition in non-small cell lung cancer. Overall study: Histologic subtype was mainly adenocarcinoma or squamous cell carcinoma. Study results and caveats: Lung adenocarcinomas had lower top 10 clone scores and clonality than squamous tumours. Shared sequences between tumour-reactive and dominant in vivo clones were not proven.

Worth noting for this clone: Its cognate antigen is unknown.

The V end lost 3 bases, the J end lost 4 bases, and 15 bases lay between the germline ends. Germline CDR1 reads SGDLS; CDR2 reads YYNGEE. The CDR3 consists of 15 residues. Clones were read by immunoSEQ multiplex PCR, and TCRdb kept only the in-frame ones, dropping some. The sample holds over 4,000 clones; approximately 80% are singletons and the top ten take 10% to 15%. The clonotype comes from a human donor with non-small cell lung cancer. The genes are TRBV9 and TRBJ2-3, with D perhaps matching TRBD1 (8 bases). The sequenced material came from lung tumor tissue. CDR3 amino acids: CASSGQGRGADTQYF. CDR3 nucleotide sequence: TGTGCCAGCAGCGGACAGGGGAGGGGGGCAGATACGCAGTATTTT.